Here is one T cell receptor (beta chain) with its context. The antigen is unknown. Per the germline V gene, CDR1 is SEHNR and CDR2 is FQNEAQ (reference sequence). With 6 bases removed from V and 6 bases from J, the gap between germline ends came to 15 bases. This CDR3 is built from 14 residues. The sample belongs to a study of siplizumab effects on memory and regulatory T cells. The assay looked at some 96,000 TCR templates in each sample. Method: immunoSEQ multiplex PCR; TCRdb's copy keeps in-frame clones and lacks some. The repertoire holds about 100,000 clones, with more than 85% as singletons. Findings and limits, study-wide: Only a minority of proliferating CD4+ or CD8+ clones had an assignable naive or memory phenotype, with roughly 80-96% lacking one. Naive T cells seemed more diverse than memory cells and seemed major alloresponse contributors.

The genes are TRBV7-9 and TRBJ1-5, with D maybe TRBD1 (6 bases). Material: CD4+ T cells sorted from blood. This receptor was obtained from a human donor in good health. CDR3 nucleotide sequence: TGTGCCAGCAGTCCTCAGGGGTTTGGTCAGCCCCAGCATTTT. Translation: CASSPQGFGQPQHF.